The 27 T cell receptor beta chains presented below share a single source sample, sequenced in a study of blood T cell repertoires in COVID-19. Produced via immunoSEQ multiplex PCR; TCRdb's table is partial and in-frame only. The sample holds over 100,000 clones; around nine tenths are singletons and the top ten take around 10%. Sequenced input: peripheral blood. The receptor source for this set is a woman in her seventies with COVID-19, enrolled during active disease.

CDR3 coding DNA: TGTGCCAGCAAGTTATCCTACGGACATGACACTGAAGCTTTCTTT. Its translation is CASKLSYGHDTEAFF. The chain joins TRBV28 to TRBJ1-1, with D possibly matching TRBD1 (5 bases). CDR1 is MDHEN, CDR2 SYDVKM, per germline. There are 15 residues in the CDR3. Trimming removed 7 bases at V and 3 bases at J, with 18 bases between. Combining the CDR3 with reference TRBV28 and TRBJ1-1 gives the whole variable domain DVKVTQSSRYLVKRTGEKVFLECVQDMDHENMFWYRQDPGLGLRLIYFSYDVKMKEKGDIPEGYSVSREKKERFSLILESASTNQTSMYLCASKLSYGHDTEAFFGQGTRLTVV.

The CDR3: CASSPRAKLAGGQTPYEQYF. The DNA of the CDR3 is TGTGCCAGCTCACCACGGGCTAAACTAGCGGGGGGGCAGACCCCCTACGAGCAGTACTTC. The J gene is TRBJ2-7, the V gene TRBV18; the match to TRBD2 covers 13 bases. After removal of 1 base from V and 2 bases from J, the junction contained 14 bases not matched to a gene. Germline V gives CDR1 KGHSH, CDR2 LQKENI. This CDR3 has 20 residues.

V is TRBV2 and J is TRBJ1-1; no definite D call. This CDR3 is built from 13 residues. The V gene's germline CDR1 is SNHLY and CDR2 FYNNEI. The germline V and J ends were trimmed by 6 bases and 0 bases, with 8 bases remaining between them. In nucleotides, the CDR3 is TGTGCCAGCAGGGCCAGGATGAACACTGAAGCTTTCTTT. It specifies CASRARMNTEAFF.

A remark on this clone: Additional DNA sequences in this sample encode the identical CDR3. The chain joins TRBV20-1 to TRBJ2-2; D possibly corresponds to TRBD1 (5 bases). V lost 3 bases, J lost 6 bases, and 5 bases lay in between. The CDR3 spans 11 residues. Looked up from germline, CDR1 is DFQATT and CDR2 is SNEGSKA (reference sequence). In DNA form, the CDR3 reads TGCAGTGCTAGCAGGGCCGGGGAGCTGTTTTTT. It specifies CSASRAGELFF.

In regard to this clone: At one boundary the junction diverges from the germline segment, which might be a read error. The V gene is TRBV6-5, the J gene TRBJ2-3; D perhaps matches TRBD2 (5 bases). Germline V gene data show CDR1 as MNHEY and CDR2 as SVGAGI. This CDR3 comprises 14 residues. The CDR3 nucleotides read TGTGCCAGCAGTGACTCCGGGGTTGGGAATACGCAGTATTTT. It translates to CASSDSGVGNTQYF.

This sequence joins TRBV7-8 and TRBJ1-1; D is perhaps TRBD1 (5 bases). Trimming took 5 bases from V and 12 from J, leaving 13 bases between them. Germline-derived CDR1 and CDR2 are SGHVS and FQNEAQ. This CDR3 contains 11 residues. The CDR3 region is CASSPDTETFF. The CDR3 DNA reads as TGTGCCAGCAGCCCGGACACCGAAACTTTCTTT.

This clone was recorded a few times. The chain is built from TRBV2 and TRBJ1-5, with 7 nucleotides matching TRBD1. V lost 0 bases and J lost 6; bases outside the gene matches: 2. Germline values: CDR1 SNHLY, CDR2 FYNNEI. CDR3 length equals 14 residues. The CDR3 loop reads CASSEAKGAQPQHF. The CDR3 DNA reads TGTGCCAGCAGTGAAGCCAAGGGGGCTCAGCCCCAGCATTTT.

CDR3 sequence: CASSPGTGIMNTEAFF. The DNA for the CDR3 is TGTGCCAGCAGCCCCGGGACAGGGATAATGAACACTGAAGCTTTCTTT. The chain links TRBV3-1 (or the pseudogene TRBV3-2) to TRBJ1-1, with 9 nucleotides matching TRBD1. The J segment lost 0 bases and the V segment lost 4 bases, leaving 6 bases of the junction unmatched. The CDR3 is 16 amino acids. Germline V gene lookup returns CDR1 LGHDT and CDR2 YNNKEL (reference sequence).

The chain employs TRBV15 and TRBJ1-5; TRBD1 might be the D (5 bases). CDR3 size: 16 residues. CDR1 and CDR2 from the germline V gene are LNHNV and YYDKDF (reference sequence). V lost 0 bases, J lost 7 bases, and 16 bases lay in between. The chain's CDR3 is CATSRDTGGRGQPQHF. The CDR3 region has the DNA TGTGCCACCAGCAGAGATACGGGGGGACGTGGCCAGCCCCAGCATTTT.

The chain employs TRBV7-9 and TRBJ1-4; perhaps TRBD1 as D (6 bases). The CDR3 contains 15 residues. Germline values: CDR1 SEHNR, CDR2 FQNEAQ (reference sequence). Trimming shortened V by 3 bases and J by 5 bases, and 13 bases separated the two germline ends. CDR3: CASSLGHRGNEKLFF. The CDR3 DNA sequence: TGTGCCAGCAGCTTGGGACATAGGGGCAATGAAAAACTGTTTTTT.

The CDR3 sequence is CASSLQGTYNEQFF. In DNA form, the CDR3 reads TGTGCCAGCAGTTTGCAGGGGACGTACAATGAGCAGTTCTTC. This sequence joins TRBV28 and TRBJ2-1, with D perhaps TRBD1 (6 bases). The V end lost 3 bases, the J end lost 4 bases, and 10 bases lay between the germline ends. Germline V gives CDR1 MDHEN, CDR2 SYDVKM. CDR3 size: 14 residues. The full variable domain, in which reference TRBV28 and TRBJ2-1 provide the parts outside the CDR3, is DVKVTQSSRYLVKRTGEKVFLECVQDMDHENMFWYRQDPGLGLRLIYFSYDVKMKEKGDIPEGYSVSREKKERFSLILESASTNQTSMYLCASSLQGTYNEQFFGPGTRLTVL.

The CDR3 nucleotides are TGCGCCAGCACCCGGGACATTACATACAATGAGCAGTTCTTC. Protein sequence: CASTRDITYNEQFF. The chain combines TRBV5-1 with TRBJ2-1; D perhaps matches TRBD1 (6 bases). Trimming removed 6 bases at V and 4 bases at J, with 14 bases between. The length of the CDR3 is 14 residues. Germline assignment: CDR1 SGHRS and CDR2 YFSETQ.

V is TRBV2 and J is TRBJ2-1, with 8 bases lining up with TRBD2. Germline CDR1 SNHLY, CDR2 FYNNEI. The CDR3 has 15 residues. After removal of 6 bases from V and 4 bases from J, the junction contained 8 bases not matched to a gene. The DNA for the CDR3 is TGTGCCAGCAGCCGTACTAGCGGCACTTACAATGAGCAGTTCTTC. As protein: CASSRTSGTYNEQFF.

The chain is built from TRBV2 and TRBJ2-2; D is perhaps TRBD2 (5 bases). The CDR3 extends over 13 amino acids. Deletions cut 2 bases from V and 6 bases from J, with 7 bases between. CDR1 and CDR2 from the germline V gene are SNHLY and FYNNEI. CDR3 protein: CASSESGAGELFF. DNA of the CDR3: TGTGCCAGCAGTGAAAGCGGCGCCGGGGAGCTGTTTTTT.

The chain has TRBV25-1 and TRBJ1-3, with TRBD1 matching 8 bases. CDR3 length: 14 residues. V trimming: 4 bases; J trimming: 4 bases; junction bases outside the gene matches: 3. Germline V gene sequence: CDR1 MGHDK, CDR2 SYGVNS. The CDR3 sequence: CASSGTGLGNTIYF. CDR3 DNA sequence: TGTGCCAGCAGTGGGACAGGGCTCGGAAACACCATATATTTT.

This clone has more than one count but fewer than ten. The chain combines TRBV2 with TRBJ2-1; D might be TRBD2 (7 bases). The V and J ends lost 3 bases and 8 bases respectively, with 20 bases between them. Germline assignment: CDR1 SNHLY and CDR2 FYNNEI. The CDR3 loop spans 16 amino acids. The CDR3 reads CASSDLLGGGSDEQFF. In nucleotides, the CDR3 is TGTGCCAGCAGTGACCTCCTAGGGGGGGGCTCCGATGAGCAGTTCTTC.

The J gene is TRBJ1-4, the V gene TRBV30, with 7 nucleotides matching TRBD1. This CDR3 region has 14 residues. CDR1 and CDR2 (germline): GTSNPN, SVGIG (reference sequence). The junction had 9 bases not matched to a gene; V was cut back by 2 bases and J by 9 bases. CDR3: CAWSTGEVRKKLFF. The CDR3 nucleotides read TGTGCCTGGAGTACAGGGGAAGTTCGGAAAAAACTGTTTTTT.

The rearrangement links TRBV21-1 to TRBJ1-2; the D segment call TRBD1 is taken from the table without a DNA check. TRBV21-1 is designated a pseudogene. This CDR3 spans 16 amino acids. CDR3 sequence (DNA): TGTGCCAGCAGCAATCAGAGACAGGGGATTGACTATGGCTACACCTTC. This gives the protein CASSNQRQGIDYGYTF.

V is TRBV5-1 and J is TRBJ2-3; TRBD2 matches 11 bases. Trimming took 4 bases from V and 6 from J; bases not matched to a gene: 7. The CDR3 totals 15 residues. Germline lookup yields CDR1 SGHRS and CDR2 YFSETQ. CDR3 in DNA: TGCGCCAGCAGCACGACTAGCGGGGCTAGTGATACGCAGTATTTT. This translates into CASSTTSGASDTQYF. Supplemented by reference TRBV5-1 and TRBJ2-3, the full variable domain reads KAGVTQTPRYLIKTRGQQVTLSCSPISGHRSVSWYQQTPGQGLQFLFEYFSETQRNKGNFPGRFSGRQFSNSRSEMNVSTLELGDSALYLCASSTTSGASDTQYFGPGTRLTVL.

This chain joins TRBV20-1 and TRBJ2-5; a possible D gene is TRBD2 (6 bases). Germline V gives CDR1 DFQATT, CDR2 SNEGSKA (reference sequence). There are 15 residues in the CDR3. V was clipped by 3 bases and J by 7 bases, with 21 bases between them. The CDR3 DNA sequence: TGCAGTGCTAGTTCACTAGCAGACTACTTAGGGACCCAGTACTTC. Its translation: CSASSLADYLGTQYF.

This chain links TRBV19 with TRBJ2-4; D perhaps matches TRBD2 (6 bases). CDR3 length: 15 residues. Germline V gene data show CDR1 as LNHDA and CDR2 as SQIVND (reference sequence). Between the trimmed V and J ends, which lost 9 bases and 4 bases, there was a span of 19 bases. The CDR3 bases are TGTGCCAGCATAAACGGGAGACCGTCAAAAAACATTCAGTACTTC. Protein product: CASINGRPSKNIQYF.

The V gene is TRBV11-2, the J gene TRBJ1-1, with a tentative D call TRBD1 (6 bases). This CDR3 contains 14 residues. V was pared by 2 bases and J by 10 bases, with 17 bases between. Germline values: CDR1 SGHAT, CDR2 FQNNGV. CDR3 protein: CASSLSRDNMRAFF. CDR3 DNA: TGTGCCAGCAGCTTAAGCCGGGACAATATGAGAGCTTTCTTT.

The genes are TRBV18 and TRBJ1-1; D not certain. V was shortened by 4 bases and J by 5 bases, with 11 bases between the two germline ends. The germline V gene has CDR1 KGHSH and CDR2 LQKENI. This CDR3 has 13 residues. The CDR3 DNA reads TGTGCCAGCTCACACCCCGGAGGGACTGAAGCTTTCTTT. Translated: CASSHPGGTEAFF. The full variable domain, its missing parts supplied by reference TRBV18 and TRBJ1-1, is NAGVMQNPRHLVRRRGQEARLRCSPMKGHSHVYWYRQLPEEGLKFMVYLQKENIIDESGMPKERFSAEFPKEGPSILRIQQVVRGDSAAYFCASSHPGGTEAFFGQGTRLTVV.

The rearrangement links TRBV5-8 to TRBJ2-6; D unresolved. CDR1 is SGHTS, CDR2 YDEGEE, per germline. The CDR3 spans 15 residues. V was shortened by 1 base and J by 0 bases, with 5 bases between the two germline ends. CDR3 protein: CASSLSYSGANVLTF. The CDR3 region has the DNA TGTGCCAGCAGCTTGTCGTACTCTGGGGCCAACGTCCTGACTTTC.

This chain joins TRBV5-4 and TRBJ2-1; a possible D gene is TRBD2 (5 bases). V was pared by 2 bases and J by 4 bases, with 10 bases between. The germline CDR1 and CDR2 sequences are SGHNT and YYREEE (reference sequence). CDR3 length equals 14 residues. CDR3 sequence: CASSFVGNYNEQFF. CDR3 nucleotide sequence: TGTGCCAGCAGCTTTGTCGGGAATTACAATGAGCAGTTCTTC. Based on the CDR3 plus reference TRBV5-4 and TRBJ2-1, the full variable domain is ETGVTQSPTHLIKTRGQQVTLRCSSQSGHNTVSWYQQALGQGPQFIFQYYREEENGRGNFPPRFSGLQFPNYSSELNVNALELDDSALYLCASSFVGNYNEQFFGPGTRLTVL.

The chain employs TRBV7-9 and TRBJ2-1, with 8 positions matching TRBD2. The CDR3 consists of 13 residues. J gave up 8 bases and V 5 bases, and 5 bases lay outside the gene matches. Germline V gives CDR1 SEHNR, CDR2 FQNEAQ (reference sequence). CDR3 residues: CASSLRTSYEQFF. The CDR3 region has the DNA TGTGCCAGCAGCCTTCGGACTAGCTATGAGCAGTTCTTC. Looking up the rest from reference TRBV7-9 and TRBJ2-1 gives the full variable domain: DTGVSQNPRHKITKRGQNVTFRCDPISEHNRLYWYRQTLGQGPEFLTYFQNEAQLEKSRLLSDRFSAERPKGSFSTLEIQRTEQGDSAMYLCASSLRTSYEQFFGPGTRLTVL.

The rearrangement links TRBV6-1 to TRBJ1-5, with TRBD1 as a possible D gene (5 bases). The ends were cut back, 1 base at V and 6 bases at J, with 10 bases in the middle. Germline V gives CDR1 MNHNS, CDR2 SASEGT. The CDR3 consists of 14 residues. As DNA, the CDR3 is TGTGCCAGCAGTGAAGTCCAGGGAGGTCAGCCCCAGCATTTT. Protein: CASSEVQGGQPQHF.